A single sample is the source of the 21 T cell receptor beta chains below, sequenced in a study of molecular identifiers for immune sequencing clone quantification. Using its own MiXCR run on the PCR reads, TCRdb lists one record per CDR3 protein. The sample lists 460,000 or so distinct CDR3 sequences, 20% to 25% occurring once. Sequencing used naive CD8+ T cells from blood, with Jurkat cell RNA spiked in. Subset meaning: FACS-sorted CD8+CD4-CCR7+CD45RA+ naive T cells. The receptors were gathered from a human donor in good health. Some libraries in this study had Jurkat cell RNA spiked in.

At least ten counts were recorded for this clonotype. A single base separates this from a much larger clone, so it may be a read error. The CDR3, as DNA: TGTGCCAGCAGCTTGTGGAACACTGAAGCTTTCTTT. Translated, it gives CASSLWNTEAFF. The V call is TRBV7-9, the J call TRBJ1-1, with D unclear. V was cut by 3 bases and J by 1 base, with 3 bases left in between. Germline-derived CDR1 and CDR2 are SEHNR and FQNEAQ (reference sequence). The CDR3 consists of 12 residues.

This clonotype was seen a handful of times. The rearrangement uses TRBV5-6 and TRBJ1-2; TRBD1 agrees at 8 bases. After removal of 3 bases from V and 3 bases from J, the junction contained 7 bases not matched to a gene. This CDR3 spans 15 amino acids. Germline-derived CDR1 and CDR2 are SGHDT and YYEEEE. CDR3 loop: CASSSQWTGHYGYTF. The CDR3 DNA is TGTGCCAGCAGCTCACAATGGACAGGGCACTATGGCTACACCTTC.

On this clonotype: This may stem from a read error, because a much larger clone lies one nucleotide away. The V gene is TRBV5-5, the J gene TRBJ2-3, with TRBD2 matching 8 bases. Germline V gene data show CDR1 as SGHKS and CDR2 as YYEKEE (reference sequence). There are 15 residues in the CDR3. The CDR3 spells CAGSSGLGPSDTQYF. The CDR3 bases are TGTGCCGGCAGCTCGGGACTAGGGCCCTCAGATACGCAGTATTTT.

This clonotype showed up just a few times. The V call is TRBV20-1, the J call TRBJ2-7; D possibly corresponds to TRBD2 (6 bases). The CDR3 contains 11 residues. The V gene's germline CDR1 is DFQATT and CDR2 SNEGSKA (reference sequence). The V and J ends lost 6 bases and 4 bases respectively, with 10 bases between them. The CDR3 nucleotides read TGCAGTGCCCTTAGCGGTTACGAGCAGTACTTC. It is translated as CSALSGYEQYF.

This clonotype has a single count. Just one base apart from a much larger clone, this may be a read error. The rearrangement joins TRBV15 to TRBJ1-5; D gene unclear. Trimming shortened V by 5 bases and J by 7 bases, and 15 bases separated the two germline ends. CDR1 LNHNV and CDR2 YYDKDF come from the germline V gene (reference sequence). This CDR3 has 14 amino acids. The CDR3 coding sequence is TGTGCCACCAGCTTGGGCCGCTCTGCCCAGCCCCAGCATTTT. Its translation is CATSLGRSAQPQHF.

This clonotype showed up many times. The V call is TRBV6-1, the J call TRBJ1-2; TRBD1 matches 9 bases. J was trimmed by 4 bases and V by 0 bases; bases with no gene match: 9. Germline V CDR1 and CDR2: MNHNS, SASEGT. The CDR3 sequence is 17 residues long. CDR3 in amino acids: CASSEAGTGTYGYGYTF. The CDR3 DNA sequence: TGTGCCAGCAGTGAAGCGGGGACAGGGACGTACGGCTATGGCTACACCTTC.

This clonotype was recorded a few times. The chain has TRBV9 and TRBJ2-7; D call uncertain. Germline lookup yields CDR1 SGDLS and CDR2 YYNGEE. Trimming removed 2 bases from V and 2 bases from J, with 17 bases in between. The CDR3 totals 16 residues. The CDR3 nucleotides are TGTGCCAGCAGCGTGGGGTGGCGGTCGCCCACCTACGAGCAGTACTTC. It is translated as CASSVGWRSPTYEQYF. The variable domain in full, with the rest retrieved from reference TRBV9 and TRBJ2-7, is DSGVTQTPKHLITATGQRVTLRCSPRSGDLSVYWYQQSLDQGLQFLIQYYNGEERAKGNILERFSAQQFPDLHSELNLSSLELGDSALYFCASSVGWRSPTYEQYFGPGTRLTVT.

This clonotype turned up a few times. This chain joins TRBV27 and TRBJ1-1, with 7 bases identical to TRBD1. The germline V gene has CDR1 MNHEY and CDR2 SMNVEV (reference sequence). The V segment lost 7 bases and the J segment 0 bases; nucleotides outside the gene matches: 2. CDR3 length: 13 amino acids. The CDR3 spells CASKTGMNTEAFF. CDR3 coding DNA: TGTGCCAGCAAGACAGGGATGAACACTGAAGCTTTCTTT.

The sample holds many counts of this clonotype. An end of the junction does not agree with germline; a read error may underlie this. V usage is TRBV7-8 and J usage is TRBJ1-1; TRBD1 matches at 7 bases. The CDR3 runs to 14 residues. In germline, CDR1 is SGHVS, CDR2 FQNEAQ. CDR3 region: CASSLGQTNTEAFF. The CDR3 nucleotides read TGCGCCAGCAGCTTGGGACAGACTAACACTGAAGCTTTCTTT.

This clonotype was detected ten times or more. The chain links TRBV7-9 to TRBJ1-1; unclear D gene. CDR3 size: 15 residues. From germline, CDR1 is SEHNR and CDR2 FQNEAQ (reference sequence). The V end lost 10 bases, the J end lost 2 bases, and 20 bases lay between the germline ends. DNA of the CDR3: TGTGCCACGCACCCATCCGGAGATCTAAACACTGAAGCTTTCTTT. Protein: CATHPSGDLNTEAFF.

The chain uses TRBV30 and TRBJ1-1; TRBD1 might be the D (5 bases). Deletions cut 6 bases from V and 0 bases from J, with 11 bases between. Germline V gene sequence: CDR1 GTSNPN, CDR2 SVGIG (reference sequence). CDR3 length: 13 residues. CDR3 residues: CACLQALNTEAFF. The CDR3 DNA reads TGTGCCTGTTTACAGGCCTTGAACACTGAAGCTTTCTTT.

This clonotype was counted only a few times. V is TRBV9 and J is TRBJ2-2, with 7 nucleotides matching TRBD1. The ends lost 4 bases at V and 3 bases at J; junction bases unmatched: 12. The germline V gene encodes CDR1 SGDLS and CDR2 YYNGEE. The CDR3 sequence is 17 residues long. CDR3 in DNA: TGTGCCAGCAGCCCGAGAGAGTGGACAGGCTACACCGGGGAGCTGTTTTTT. It encodes CASSPREWTGYTGELFF.

As concerns this clonotype: This may come from a read error, since a much larger clone is one base off. The CDR3 sequence: CACSLGLGVNTEAFF. In DNA form, the CDR3 reads TGTGCCTGCAGCTTAGGTCTGGGGGTTAACACTGAAGCTTTCTTT. This chain links TRBV7-9 with TRBJ1-1; TRBD1 might be the D (5 bases). This CDR3 has 15 residues. CDR1 is SEHNR and CDR2 is FQNEAQ in the germline V gene (reference sequence). Complete variable domain (other parts from reference TRBV7-9 and TRBJ1-1): DTGVSQNPRHKITKRGQNVTFRCDPISEHNRLYWYRQTLGQGPEFLTYFQNEAQLEKSRLLSDRFSAERPKGSFSTLEIQRTEQGDSAMYLCACSLGLGVNTEAFFGQGTRLTVV.

This clonotype was picked up one time. A single base separates this from a much larger clone, so it may be a read error. The genes are TRBV6-5 and TRBJ2-4, with D hard to call. Germline CDR1 MNHEY, CDR2 SVGAGI. The CDR3 runs 15 residues. The CDR3 here is CASGYSDLAKNIQYF. DNA for the CDR3: TGTGCCAGCGGTTACAGCGACCTAGCCAAAAACATTCAGTACTTC.

Ten or more counts support this clonotype. The chain combines TRBV6-5 with TRBJ2-3; no clear D. The V and J ends lost 3 bases and 0 bases respectively, with 7 bases between them. Germline CDR1 and CDR2: MNHEY and SVGAGI. This CDR3 comprises 14 residues. CDR3 sequence: CASSYSPSTDTQYF. The CDR3, as DNA: TGTGCCAGCAGTTATAGTCCTAGCACAGATACGCAGTATTTT.

The rearrangement uses TRBV11-2 and TRBJ2-5; 8 nucleotides agree with TRBD2. The CDR3 is 20 amino acids. V shed 2 bases, J shed 5 bases, and the junction held 22 bases outside the gene matches. CDR1 is SGHAT and CDR2 is FQNNGV in the germline V gene. In DNA, the CDR3 is TGTGCCAGCAGCTTATGGGGACTAGTATTTGACATACCTACTCCCGAGACCCAGTACTTC. It is translated as CASSLWGLVFDIPTPETQYF.

This clonotype was observed many times. The CDR3 DNA sequence: TGTGCCAGCAGCGTAGTGGCGGGAGAAAGCACAGATACGCAGTATTTT. This sequence encodes CASSVVAGESTDTQYF. This rearrangement joins TRBV9 to TRBJ2-3; 7 nucleotides line up with TRBD2. The junction had 4 bases not matched to a gene; V was cut back by 0 bases and J by 0 bases. The CDR3 is 16 amino acids. CDR1 is SGDLS, CDR2 YYNGEE, per germline.

This clonotype showed up many times. The V and J genes are TRBV4-1 and TRBJ1-5, with D unclear. V lost 1 base and J 1 base, leaving 8 bases between the germline ends. The CDR3 contains 15 residues. Germline V gene data show CDR1 as MGHRA and CDR2 as YSYEKL. In DNA form, the CDR3 reads TGCGCCAGCAGCCAAGTGGTGCAAAGCAATCAGCCCCAGCATTTT. Translated, it gives CASSQVVQSNQPQHF.

This clonotype was counted at least ten times. In DNA, the CDR3 is TGCAGCGTTAATGAGGGAGACTACGAGCAGTACTTC. Translating gives CSVNEGDYEQYF. V and J are TRBV29-1 and TRBJ2-7, with a weak D call TRBD2 (5 bases). CDR1 is SQVTM, CDR2 ANQGSEA, per germline. V was pared by 5 bases and J by 3 bases, with 11 bases between. The CDR3 loop spans 12 amino acids.

This clonotype showed up many times. V gene TRBV4-3 combines with J gene TRBJ1-1, with D uncertain. The CDR3 has 17 residues. Looked up from germline, CDR1 is LGHNA and CDR2 is YSLEER. The V end lost 3 bases, the J end lost 4 bases, and 21 bases lay between the germline ends. CDR3 sequence (DNA): TGCGCCAGCAGCCAGTCCCTCATGCCCCCCATGGGCACTGAAGCTTTCTTT. This sequence encodes CASSQSLMPPMGTEAFF.

The chain uses TRBV19 and TRBJ1-3, with no clear D. V lost 4 bases and J lost 8, with 6 bases in between. The CDR3 spans 11 residues. In germline, CDR1 is LNHDA, CDR2 SQIVND (reference sequence). The CDR3 here is CASSTFDTIYF. The CDR3 nucleotides read TGTGCCAGTAGTACCTTCGACACCATATATTTT. The variable domain in full, with the rest retrieved from reference TRBV19 and TRBJ1-3, is DGGITQSPKYLFRKEGQNVTLSCEQNLNHDAMYWYRQDPGQGLRLIYYSQIVNDFQKGDIAEGYSVSREKKESFPLTVTSAQKNPTAFYLCASSTFDTIYFGEGSWLTVV.